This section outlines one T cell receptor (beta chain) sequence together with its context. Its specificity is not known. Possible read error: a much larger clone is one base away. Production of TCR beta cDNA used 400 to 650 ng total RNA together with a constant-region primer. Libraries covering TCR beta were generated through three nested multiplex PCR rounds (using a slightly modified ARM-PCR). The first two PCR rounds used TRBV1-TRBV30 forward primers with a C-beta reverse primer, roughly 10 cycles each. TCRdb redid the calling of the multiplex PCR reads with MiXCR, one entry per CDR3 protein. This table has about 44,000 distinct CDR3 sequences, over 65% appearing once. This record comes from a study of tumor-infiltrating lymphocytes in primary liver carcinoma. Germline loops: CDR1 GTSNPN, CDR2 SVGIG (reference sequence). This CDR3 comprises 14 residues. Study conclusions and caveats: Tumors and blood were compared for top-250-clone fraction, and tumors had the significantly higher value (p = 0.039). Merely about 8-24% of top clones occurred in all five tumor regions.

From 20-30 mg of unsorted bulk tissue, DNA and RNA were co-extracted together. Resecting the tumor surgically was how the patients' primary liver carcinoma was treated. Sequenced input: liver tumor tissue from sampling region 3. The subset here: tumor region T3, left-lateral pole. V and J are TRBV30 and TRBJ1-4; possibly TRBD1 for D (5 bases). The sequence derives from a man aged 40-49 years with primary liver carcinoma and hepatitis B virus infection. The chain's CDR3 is CAWSRSGAGEKLVF. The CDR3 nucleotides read TGTGCCTGGAGTCGTTCCGGGGCCGGGGAAAAACTGGTTTTT.